These T cell receptor beta chains were read from a single sample in a study of T cell responses to AZD1222 COVID-19 vaccine. The method was immunoSEQ multiplex PCR; TCRdb's version includes in-frame clones alone and lacks a portion of them. The sample has some 150,000 clones; approximately 88% are singletons. The specimen comprised peripheral blood, sampled on day 0 of AZD1222 vaccination. Every receptor here comes from an adult in good health. Both conserved end residues are part of each CDR3. D genes are given only for firm matches. The size of a clone is reported for some rows only, either as once, few or many, or as a class for expanded clones.

>TRBJ1-2|NA|TRBV2|few
CASSRRDTNYGYTF
TGTGCCAGCAGTCGCCGGGACACTAACTATGGCTACACCTTC
>TRBJ2-5|NA|TRBV7-2|NA
CASSLAGVKETQYF
TGTGCCAGCAGCTTAGCCGGGGTTAAAGAGACCCAGTACTTC
>TRBJ1-2|NA|TRBV4-3|NA
CASSQDQSAGYTF
TGCGCCAGCAGCCAAGATCAATCTGCCGGCTACACCTTC
>TRBJ1-2|TRBD1|TRBV5-1|once
CASSLGGGYGYTF
TGCGCCAGCAGCTTAGGGGGCGGCTATGGCTACACCTTC
>TRBJ2-3|NA|TRBV14|NA
CASSYPLGTQYF
TGTGCCAGCAGTTATCCCCTGGGTACGCAGTATTTT
>TRBJ2-5|TRBD2|TRBV6-4|NA
CASSESSGGAETQYF
TGTGCCAGCAGTGAGTCTAGCGGGGGGGCCGAGACCCAGTACTTC
>TRBJ1-3|NA|TRBV9|NA
CASSRSPGDSGNTIYF
TGTGCCAGCAGCAGATCCCCAGGAGACTCTGGAAACACCATATATTTT
>TRBJ2-3|TRBD1|TRBV3-1/TRBV3-2|NA
CASSYPGRGNADTQYF
TGTGCCAGCAGCTATCCTGGCAGGGGGAACGCAGATACGCAGTATTTT
>TRBJ2-1|TRBD2|TRBV5-1|NA
CASSLTPSGGIQFF
TGCGCCAGCAGCTTGACCCCTAGCGGAGGGATACAGTTCTTC
>TRBJ2-2|NA|TRBV7-2|NA
CASRQGLTGELFF
TGTGCCAGCAGGCAGGGTTTAACCGGGGAGCTGTTTTTT
>TRBJ1-2|NA|TRBV11-2|few
CAIQDDYGYTF
TGTGCCATACAGGACGACTATGGCTACACCTTC
>TRBJ1-2|NA|TRBV5-4|NA
CASSLPMGDGYTF
TGTGCCAGCAGCTTACCAATGGGGGACGGCTACACCTTC
>TRBJ1-6|NA|TRBV15|NA
CATSLGAYNSPLHF
TGTGCCACTTCCTTGGGGGCCTATAATTCACCCCTCCACTTT
>TRBJ2-7|NA|TRBV27|NA
CASSYAGNEQYF
TGTGCCAGCAGTTACGCAGGGAACGAGCAGTACTTC
>TRBJ2-7|NA|TRBV6-2/TRBV6-3|NA
CASSAESAQYF
TGTGCCAGCAGTGCCGAATCGGCGCAGTACTTC
>TRBJ2-5|TRBD2|TRBV7-2|NA
CASSLSAGARETQYF
TGTGCCAGCAGCTTATCAGCGGGGGCCCGGGAGACCCAGTACTTC
>TRBJ1-3|NA|TRBV5-4|NA
CASSLVGGNTIYF
TGTGCCAGCAGCTTGGTTGGGGGAAACACCATATATTTT
>TRBJ2-7|NA|TRBV19|NA
CASSISDGIYEQYF
TGTGCCAGTAGTATAAGCGATGGGATCTACGAGCAGTACTTC
>TRBJ2-1|NA|TRBV28|few
CASNLAYYNEQFF
TGTGCCAGCAACTTGGCATATTACAATGAGCAGTTCTTC
>TRBJ2-2|TRBD2|TRBV3-1/TRBV3-2|NA
CASSQVIAGVNTGELFF
TGTGCCAGCAGCCAAGTTATAGCGGGGGTGAACACCGGGGAGCTGTTTTTT
>TRBJ2-4|TRBD2|TRBV15|NA
CATSTSTSGIAKNIQYF
TGTGCCACCAGCACCTCGACTAGCGGAATAGCCAAAAACATTCAGTACTTC
>TRBJ1-6|NA|TRBV24-1|NA
CATSDGSYNSPLHF
TGTGCCACCAGTGACGGCTCCTATAATTCACCCCTCCACTTT
>TRBJ1-6|NA|TRBV5-4|NA
CASSLVALGNSPLHF
TGTGCCAGCAGCTTGGTGGCCTTAGGGAATTCACCCCTCCACTTT
>TRBJ2-5|NA|TRBV5-6|NA
CASRGRGMYQETQYF
TGTGCCAGCAGGGGACGGGGAATGTACCAAGAGACCCAGTACTTC
>TRBJ1-1|NA|TRBV14|NA
CASSHGLNTEAFF
TGTGCCAGCAGCCACGGACTGAATACTGAAGCTTTCTTT
>TRBJ2-5|NA|TRBV2|NA
CASVGKQETQYF
TGTGCCAGTGTGGGGAAGCAAGAGACCCAGTACTTC
>TRBJ1-1|TRBD1|TRBV6-5|NA
CASSSRTGSRTEAFF
TGTGCCAGCAGTTCCCGGACAGGATCAAGGACTGAAGCTTTCTTT
>TRBJ1-2|NA|TRBV6-5|once
CASSYDRSRIYGYTF
TGTGCCAGCAGTTACGACCGCTCCCGTATCTATGGCTACACCTTC
>TRBJ2-7|NA|TRBV7-9|NA
CASSLAGSYEQYF
TGTGCCAGCAGCTTAGCTGGTTCCTACGAGCAGTACTTC
>TRBJ2-7|NA|TRBV14|NA
CASSWSSYEQYF
TGTGCCAGCAGCTGGAGCTCCTACGAGCAGTACTTC
>TRBJ1-1|NA|TRBV27|NA
CASRRTTNTEAFF
TGTGCCAGCAGACGGACGACGAACACTGAAGCTTTCTTT
>TRBJ1-2|NA|TRBV5-4|NA
CASSLDRAVYGYTF
TGTGCCAGCAGCTTGGATAGGGCAGTCTATGGCTACACCTTC
>TRBJ2-1|NA|TRBV30|NA
CAWRSGYNEQFF
TGTGCCTGGAGGAGTGGCTACAATGAGCAGTTCTTC
>TRBJ2-7|TRBD2|TRBV7-2|NA
CASSSGTSGGSSYEQYF
TGTGCCAGCAGCTCAGGGACTAGCGGGGGGAGCTCCTACGAGCAGTACTTC
>TRBJ1-4|NA|TRBV13|NA
CASSSTLGGNEKLFF
TGTGCCAGCAGCTCTACTTTGGGAGGTAATGAAAAACTGTTTTTT
>TRBJ1-5|TRBD1|TRBV7-2|once
CASTNTPRGQGGQPQHF
TGTGCCAGCACCAATACACCTAGAGGACAGGGCGGACAGCCCCAGCATTTT
>TRBJ2-2|NA|TRBV11-2|NA
CASSLDPGTGELFF
TGTGCCAGCAGCTTAGATCCGGGAACCGGGGAGCTGTTTTTT
>TRBJ1-6|NA|TRBV27|NA
CASSDSRGRGNSPLHF
TGTGCCAGCAGTGACAGCCGGGGGCGCGGAAATTCACCCCTCCACTTT
>TRBJ2-7|TRBD1|TRBV11-2|NA
CASSLMDRVSEQYF
TGTGCCAGCAGCTTAATGGACAGGGTCAGCGAGCAGTACTTC
>TRBJ2-3|NA|TRBV2|NA
CASRVTDTQYF
TGTGCCAGCAGAGTGACAGATACGCAGTATTTT
>TRBJ2-2|TRBD2|TRBV5-1|NA
CASTPSGGTNTGELFF
TGCGCCAGCACGCCTAGCGGGGGAACGAACACCGGGGAGCTGTTTTTT
>TRBJ2-7|TRBD1|TRBV4-2|few
CASSRGTASPYEQYF
TGTGCCAGCAGCCGTGGGACAGCTTCCCCCTACGAGCAGTACTTC